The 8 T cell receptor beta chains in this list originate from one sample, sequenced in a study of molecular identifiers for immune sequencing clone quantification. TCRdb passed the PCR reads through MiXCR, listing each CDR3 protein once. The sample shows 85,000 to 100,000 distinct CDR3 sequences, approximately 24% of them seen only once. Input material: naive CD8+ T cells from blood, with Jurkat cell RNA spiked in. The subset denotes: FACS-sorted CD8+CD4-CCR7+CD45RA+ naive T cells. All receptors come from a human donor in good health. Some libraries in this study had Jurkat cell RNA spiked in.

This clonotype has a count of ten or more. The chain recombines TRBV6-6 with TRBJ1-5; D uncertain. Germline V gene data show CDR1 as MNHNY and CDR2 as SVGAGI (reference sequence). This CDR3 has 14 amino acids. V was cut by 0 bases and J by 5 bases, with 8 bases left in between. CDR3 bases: TGTGCCAGCAGTTACTCCGGCAGTTATCAGCCCCAGCATTTT. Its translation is CASSYSGSYQPQHF.

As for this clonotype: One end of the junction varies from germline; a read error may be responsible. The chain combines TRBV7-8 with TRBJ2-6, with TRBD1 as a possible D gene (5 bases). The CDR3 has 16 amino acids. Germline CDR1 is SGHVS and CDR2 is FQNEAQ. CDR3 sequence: CASSQGQPSGANVLPF. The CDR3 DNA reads TGTGCCAGCAGCCAGGGCCAGCCCTCTGGGGCCAACGTCCTGCCTTTC.

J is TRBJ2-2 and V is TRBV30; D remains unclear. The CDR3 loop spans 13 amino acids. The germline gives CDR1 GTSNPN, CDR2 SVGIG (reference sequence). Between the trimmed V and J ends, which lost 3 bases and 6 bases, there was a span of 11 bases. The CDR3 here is CAWRDANAGELFF. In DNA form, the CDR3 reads TGTGCCTGGAGGGACGCAAACGCCGGGGAGCTGTTTTTT.

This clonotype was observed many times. The CDR3 DNA follows: TGTGCCAGCAGCTCCTTGACTAGCGGGCATTCTTGGGAGCAGTTCTTC. Translation: CASSSLTSGHSWEQFF. The genes are TRBV7-2 and TRBJ2-1, with 10 bases identical to TRBD2. The length of the CDR3 is 16 residues. Germline loops: CDR1 SGHTA, CDR2 FQGNSA. Trimming took 4 bases from V and 10 from J; bases not matched to a gene: 13.

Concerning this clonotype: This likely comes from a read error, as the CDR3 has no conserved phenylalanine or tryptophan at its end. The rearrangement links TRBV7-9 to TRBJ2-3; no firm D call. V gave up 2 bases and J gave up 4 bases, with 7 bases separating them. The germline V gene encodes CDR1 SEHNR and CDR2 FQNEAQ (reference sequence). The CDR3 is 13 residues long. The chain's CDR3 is CASSLSESDTQYL. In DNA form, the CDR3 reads TGTGCCAGCAGCTTATCCGAGTCAGATACGCAGTATCTT.

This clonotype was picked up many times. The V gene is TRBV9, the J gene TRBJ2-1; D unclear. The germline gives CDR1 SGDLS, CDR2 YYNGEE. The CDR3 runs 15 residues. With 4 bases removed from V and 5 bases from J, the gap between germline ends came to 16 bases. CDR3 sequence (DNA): TGTGCCAGCAGCCCACAGCCGGCCCGTCACAATGAGCAGTTCTTC. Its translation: CASSPQPARHNEQFF.

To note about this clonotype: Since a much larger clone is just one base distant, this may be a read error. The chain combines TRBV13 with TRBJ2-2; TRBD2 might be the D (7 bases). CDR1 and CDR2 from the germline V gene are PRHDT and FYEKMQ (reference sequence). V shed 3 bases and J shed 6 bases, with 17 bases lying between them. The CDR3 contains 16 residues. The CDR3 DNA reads TGTGCCAGCAGCTTCCAGGCGCGGGGGCAGCCCGGGGAGCTGTTTTTT. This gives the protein CASSFQARGQPGELFF.

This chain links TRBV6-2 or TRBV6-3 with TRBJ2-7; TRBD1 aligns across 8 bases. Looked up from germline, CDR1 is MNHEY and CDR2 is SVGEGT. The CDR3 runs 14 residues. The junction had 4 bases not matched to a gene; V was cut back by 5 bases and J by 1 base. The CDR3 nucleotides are TGTGCCAGCAGTGTCCAGGGGGCATCCTACGAGCAGTACTTC. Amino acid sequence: CASSVQGASYEQYF.